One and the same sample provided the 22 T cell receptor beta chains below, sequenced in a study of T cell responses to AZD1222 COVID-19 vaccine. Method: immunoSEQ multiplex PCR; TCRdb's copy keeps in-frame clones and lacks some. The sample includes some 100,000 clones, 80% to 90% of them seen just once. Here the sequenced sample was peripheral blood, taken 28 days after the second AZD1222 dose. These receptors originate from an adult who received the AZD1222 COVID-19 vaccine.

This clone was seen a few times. Here the CDR3 reads CASSLFPSSYNEQFF. In DNA form, the CDR3 reads TGTGCCAGCAGCTTATTCCCCAGTTCCTACAATGAGCAGTTCTTC. The gene calls are TRBV7-3 and TRBJ2-1; D gene unclear. Per germline, CDR1 SGHTA and CDR2 FQGTGA. The CDR3 sequence is 15 residues long. V lost 2 bases and J lost 1, with 9 bases in between.

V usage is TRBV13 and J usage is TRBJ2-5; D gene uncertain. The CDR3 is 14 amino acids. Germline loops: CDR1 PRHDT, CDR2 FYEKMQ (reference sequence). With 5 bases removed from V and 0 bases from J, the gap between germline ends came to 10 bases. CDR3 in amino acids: CASSPRTNQETQYF. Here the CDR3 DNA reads TGTGCCAGCAGCCCCAGGACCAACCAAGAGACCCAGTACTTC. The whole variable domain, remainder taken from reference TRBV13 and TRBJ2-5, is AAGVIQSPRHLIKEKRETATLKCYPIPRHDTVYWYQQGPGQDPQFLISFYEKMQSDKGSIPDRFSAQQFSDYHSELNMSSLELGDSALYFCASSPRTNQETQYFGPGTRLLVL.

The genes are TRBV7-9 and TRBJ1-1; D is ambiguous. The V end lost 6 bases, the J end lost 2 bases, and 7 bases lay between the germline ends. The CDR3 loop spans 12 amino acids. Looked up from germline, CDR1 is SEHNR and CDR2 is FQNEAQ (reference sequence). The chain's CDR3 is CASRSINTEAFF. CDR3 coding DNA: TGTGCCAGCAGATCGATAAACACTGAAGCTTTCTTT.

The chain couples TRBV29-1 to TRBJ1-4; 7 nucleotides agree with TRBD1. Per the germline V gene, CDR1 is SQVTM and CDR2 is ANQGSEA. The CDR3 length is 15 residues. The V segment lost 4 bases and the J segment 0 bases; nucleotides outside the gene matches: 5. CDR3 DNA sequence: TGCAGCGTTGCGGCAGGGGGGACAACTAATGAAAAACTGTTTTTT. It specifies CSVAAGGTTNEKLFF. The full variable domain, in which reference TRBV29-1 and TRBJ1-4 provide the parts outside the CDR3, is SAVISQKPSRDICQRGTSLTIQCQVDSQVTMMFWYRQQPGQSLTLIATANQGSEATYESGFVIDKFPISRPNLTFSTLTVSNMSPEDSSIYLCSVAAGGTTNEKLFFGSGTQLSVL.

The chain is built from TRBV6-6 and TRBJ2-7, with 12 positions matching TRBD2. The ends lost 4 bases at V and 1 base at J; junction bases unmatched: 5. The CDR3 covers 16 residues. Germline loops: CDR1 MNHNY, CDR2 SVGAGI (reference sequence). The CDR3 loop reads CASSFGLAGLSYEQYF. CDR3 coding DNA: TGTGCCAGCAGTTTCGGACTAGCGGGACTGTCCTACGAGCAGTACTTC.

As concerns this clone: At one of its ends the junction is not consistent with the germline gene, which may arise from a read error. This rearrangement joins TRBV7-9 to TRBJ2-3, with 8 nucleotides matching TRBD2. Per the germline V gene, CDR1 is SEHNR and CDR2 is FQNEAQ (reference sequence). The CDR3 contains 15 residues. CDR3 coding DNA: TGTGCCAGCAGCGTAGCGGGACCGAGCACAGATACGCAGTATTTT. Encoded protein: CASSVAGPSTDTQYF.

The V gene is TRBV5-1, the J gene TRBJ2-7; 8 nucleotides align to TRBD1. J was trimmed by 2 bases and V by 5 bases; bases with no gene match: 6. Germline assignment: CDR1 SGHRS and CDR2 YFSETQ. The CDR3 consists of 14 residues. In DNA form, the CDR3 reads TGCGCCAGCAGACCCGGGACAGGAACCTACGAGCAGTACTTC. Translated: CASRPGTGTYEQYF. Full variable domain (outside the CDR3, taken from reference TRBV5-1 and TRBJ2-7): KAGVTQTPRYLIKTRGQQVTLSCSPISGHRSVSWYQQTPGQGLQFLFEYFSETQRNKGNFPGRFSGRQFSNSRSEMNVSTLELGDSALYLCASRPGTGTYEQYFGPGTRLTVT.

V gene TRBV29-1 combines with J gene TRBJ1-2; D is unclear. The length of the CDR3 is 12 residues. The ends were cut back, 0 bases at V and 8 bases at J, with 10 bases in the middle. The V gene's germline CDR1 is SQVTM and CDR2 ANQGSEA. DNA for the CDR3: TGCAGCGTTGAAGATAGCGGCGGGGGCTACACCTTC. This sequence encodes CSVEDSGGGYTF.

CDR3 region: CSARDPHEQYF. The CDR3, as DNA: TGCAGTGCTAGAGACCCCCACGAGCAGTACTTC. This sequence joins TRBV20-1 and TRBJ2-7; D ambiguous. Trimming removed 0 bases from V and 5 bases from J, with 5 bases in between. Germline CDR1 is DFQATT and CDR2 is SNEGSKA (reference sequence). The CDR3 has 11 amino acids.

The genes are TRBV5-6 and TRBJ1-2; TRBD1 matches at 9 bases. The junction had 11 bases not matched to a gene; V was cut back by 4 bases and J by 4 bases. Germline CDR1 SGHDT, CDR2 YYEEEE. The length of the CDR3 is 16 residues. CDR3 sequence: CASSPLGDRVIYGYTF. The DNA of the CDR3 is TGTGCCAGCAGCCCCCTCGGGGACAGGGTGATCTATGGCTACACCTTC.

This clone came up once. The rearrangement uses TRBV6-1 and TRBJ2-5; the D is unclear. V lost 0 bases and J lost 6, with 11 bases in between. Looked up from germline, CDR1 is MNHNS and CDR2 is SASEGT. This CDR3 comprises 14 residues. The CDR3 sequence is CASSEAVEVKTQYF. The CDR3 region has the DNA TGTGCCAGCAGTGAAGCAGTGGAAGTTAAGACCCAGTACTTC.

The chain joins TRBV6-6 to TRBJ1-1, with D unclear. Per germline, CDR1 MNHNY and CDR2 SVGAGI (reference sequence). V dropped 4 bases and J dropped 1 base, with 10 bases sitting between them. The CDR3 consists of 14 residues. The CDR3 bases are TGTGCCAGCAGTTTGTTGGGATCGAACACTGAAGCTTTCTTT. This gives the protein CASSLLGSNTEAFF.

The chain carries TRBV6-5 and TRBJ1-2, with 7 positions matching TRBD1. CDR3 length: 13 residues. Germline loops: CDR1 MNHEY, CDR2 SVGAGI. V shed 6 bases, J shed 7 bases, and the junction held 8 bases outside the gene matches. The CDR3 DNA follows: TGTGCCAGCAGGAAGGAGGGGGCGCTTGGCTACACCTTC. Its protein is CASRKEGALGYTF.

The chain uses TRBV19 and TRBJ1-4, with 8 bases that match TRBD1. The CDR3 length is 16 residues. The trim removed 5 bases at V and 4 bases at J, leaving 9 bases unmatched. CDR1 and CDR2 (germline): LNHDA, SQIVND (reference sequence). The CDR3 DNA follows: TGTGCCAGTAGTGGACGACCGGGACAGGTTAATGAAAAACTGTTTTTT. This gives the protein CASSGRPGQVNEKLFF.

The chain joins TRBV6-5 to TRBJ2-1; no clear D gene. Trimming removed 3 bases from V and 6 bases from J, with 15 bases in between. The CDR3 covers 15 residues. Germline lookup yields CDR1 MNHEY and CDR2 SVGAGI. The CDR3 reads CASSYGPELVNEQFF. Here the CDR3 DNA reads TGTGCCAGCAGTTATGGCCCGGAACTGGTCAATGAGCAGTTCTTC.

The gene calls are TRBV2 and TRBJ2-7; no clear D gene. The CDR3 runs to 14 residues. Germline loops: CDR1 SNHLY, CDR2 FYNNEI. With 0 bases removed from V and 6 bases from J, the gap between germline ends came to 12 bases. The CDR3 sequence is CASSEALQVPEQYF. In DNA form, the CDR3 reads TGTGCCAGCAGTGAAGCGCTCCAAGTACCCGAGCAGTACTTC.

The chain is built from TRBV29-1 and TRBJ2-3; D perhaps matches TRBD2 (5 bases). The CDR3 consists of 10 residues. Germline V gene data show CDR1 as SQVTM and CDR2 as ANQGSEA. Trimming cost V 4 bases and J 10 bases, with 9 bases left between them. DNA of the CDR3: TGCAGCGTTGGGCTCGGGGCGCAGTATTTT. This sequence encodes CSVGLGAQYF.

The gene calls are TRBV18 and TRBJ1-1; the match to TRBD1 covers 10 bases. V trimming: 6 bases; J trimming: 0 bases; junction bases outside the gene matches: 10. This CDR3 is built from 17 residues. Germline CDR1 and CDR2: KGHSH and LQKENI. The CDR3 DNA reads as TGTGCCAGCTCCCACTCCGGGACAGGGGCGCTGAACACTGAAGCTTTCTTT. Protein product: CASSHSGTGALNTEAFF. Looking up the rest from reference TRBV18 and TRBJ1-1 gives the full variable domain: NAGVMQNPRHLVRRRGQEARLRCSPMKGHSHVYWYRQLPEEGLKFMVYLQKENIIDESGMPKERFSAEFPKEGPSILRIQQVVRGDSAAYFCASSHSGTGALNTEAFFGQGTRLTVV.

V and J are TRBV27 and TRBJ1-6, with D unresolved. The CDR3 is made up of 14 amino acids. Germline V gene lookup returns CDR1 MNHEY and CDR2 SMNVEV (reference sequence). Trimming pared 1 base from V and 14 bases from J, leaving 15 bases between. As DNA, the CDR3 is TGTGCCAGCAGTTTATTGGGCGTGTCCTCGGCCCTCCACTTT. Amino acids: CASSLLGVSSALHF.

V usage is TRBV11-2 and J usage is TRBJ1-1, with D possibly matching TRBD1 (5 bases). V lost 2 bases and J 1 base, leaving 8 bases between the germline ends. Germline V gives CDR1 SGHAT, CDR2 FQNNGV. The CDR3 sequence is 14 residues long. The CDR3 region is CASSLSQANTEAFF. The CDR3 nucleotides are TGTGCCAGCAGCTTATCACAGGCGAACACTGAAGCTTTCTTT.

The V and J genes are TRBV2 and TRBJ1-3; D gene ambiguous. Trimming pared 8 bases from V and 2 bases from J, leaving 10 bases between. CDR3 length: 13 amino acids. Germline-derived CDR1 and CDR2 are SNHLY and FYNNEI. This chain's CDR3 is CASVGLPGNTIYF. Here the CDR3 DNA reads TGTGCCAGCGTCGGTCTTCCTGGAAACACCATATATTTT.

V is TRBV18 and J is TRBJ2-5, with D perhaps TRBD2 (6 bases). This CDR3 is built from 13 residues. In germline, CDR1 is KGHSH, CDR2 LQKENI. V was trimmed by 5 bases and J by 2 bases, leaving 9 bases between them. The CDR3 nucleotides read TGTGCCAGCTCAGGGACTGCACAAGAGACCCAGTACTTC. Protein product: CASSGTAQETQYF. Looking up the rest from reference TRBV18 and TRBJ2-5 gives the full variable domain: NAGVMQNPRHLVRRRGQEARLRCSPMKGHSHVYWYRQLPEEGLKFMVYLQKENIIDESGMPKERFSAEFPKEGPSILRIQQVVRGDSAAYFCASSGTAQETQYFGPGTRLLVL.